Detailed here is one T cell receptor beta chain. The antigen it binds to is not known. Base qualities are not recorded, but no much larger clone differs from it by a single base. This record belongs to a study of Ad26.COV2.S vaccination and SARS-CoV-2 variants (dated by TCRdb to about 2021). The study in broad terms: Vaccine-arm donors came from COV1001, a multicentre, randomized, double-blind, placebo-controlled phase I-IIa trial of Ad26.COV2.S in healthy adults. Dosing of Ad26.COV2.S was intramuscular, at either 5x10^10 or 1x10^11 viral particles, delivered as one shot or as two shots spaced 56 days apart. Sequencing of the TCRbeta repertoire served to evaluate the specificity and breadth of SARS-CoV-2-reactive T cell receptors following Ad26.COV2.S vaccination. A total of approximately 30 samples were included in the TCR-sequenced set, comprising roughly 19 Ad26.COV2.S vaccine recipients, 5 placebo recipients and 8 SARS-CoV-2 convalescent individuals. Trial participants were randomized into five groups of five: low-dose or high-dose Ad26.COV2.S given once or twice, or placebo on both occasions. Investigators did not know the trial group allocation while performing experiments and assessing outcomes. On the study overall, not on this receptor specifically: After vaccination, spike-specific CD8+ and CD4+ T cell responses were reported to show substantial breadth. The study was not powered for comparison of responses between vaccine doses or regimens. The authors noted that total T cell responses may have been underestimated by the TCR breadth and depth analyses. Higher spike-specific TCR breadth was observed in Ad26.COV2.S recipients than in placebo recipients (P = 0.0014). Non-spike TCR breadth was comparable between vaccine and placebo recipients, consistent with the vaccine containing only spike.

TCRbeta CDR3 regions were sequenced with the immunoSEQ Assay. After extraction, genomic DNA underwent amplification by bias-controlled multiplex PCR, followed by high-throughput sequencing. The paper's data handling went like this. To quantify the absolute abundance of each unique TCRbeta CDR3 region, sequences were collapsed and filtered. Usable DNA was measured by amplifying reference genes present in all nucleated cells, and TCRbeta template counts were normalized to that usable DNA to estimate T cell fraction. Repertoire TCRs were annotated as SARS-CoV-2-specific by exact matching of V gene, CDR3 amino acid sequence and J gene to a known reactive TCR set. The reference SARS-CoV-2 TCR set was derived from MIRA and filtered for enrichment in COVID-19-positive ImmuneCODE repertoires, a step that removed public or cross-reactive TCRs. Based on the MIRA antigens, annotated TCRs were further analysed at the level of specific ORF or position within ORF. Depth was the summed frequency of annotated unique rearrangements, while breadth was defined as annotated unique rearrangements over total unique productive rearrangements. Group comparisons of TCR breadth used two-sided Wilcoxon rank-sum tests. TCRdb retrieved this table from immuneACCESS and kept in-frame rearrangements only. Not all clones are present; in checked studies, unresolved V genes account for under half, and no reason is known for the remainder. The DNA was the basis for D and trimming; V, J and clone size are from that table. The sample yields 400,000 to 450,000 clones; approximately 90% were counted once. In total, the top ten clones hold 10% to 15% of the sample.

The treatment or condition label for this specimen denotes: 19 received Ad26.COV2.S at low or high dose, single or two shots; about 5 received placebo; per-sample allocation not given. Repertoires of vaccine and placebo recipients were sequenced from samples collected on day 63 after the first injection. In Cohort 1b, more than 20 adults aged 18-55 years were enrolled at a single site in Boston, USA, between 29 July and 7 August 2020. As a vaccine, Ad26.COV2.S was a replication-incompetent adenovirus type 26 vector that expressed a prefusion-stabilized SARS-CoV-2 spike protein derived from the original Wuhan strain. Trimming costs V 7 bases and J 1 base, and their ends lie 10 bases apart. Its CDR3 holds 13 amino acids, cysteine through phenylalanine. The read is trimmed to its CDR3 DNA, 39 bases read in frame from base 1. In the germline V gene (reference sequence), CDR1 corresponds to MNHNY and CDR2 to SVGAGI.

The source is a person aged 18-65 years who received the Ad26.COV2.S COVID-19 vaccine or a placebo. The receptor chain draws on TRBV6-6 and TRBJ1-1; no confident D gene assignment can be made. The sample in question was peripheral blood, obtained in a trial of Ad26.COV2.S vaccine versus placebo. The CDR3 sequence is CASKRPGNTEAFF. The DNA sequence reads TGTGCCAGCAAACGACCAGGGAACACTGAAGCTTTCTTT.